Listed below are T cell receptor beta chains from one sample, sequenced in a study of Ad26.COV2.S vaccination and SARS-CoV-2 variants. Clones were read by immunoSEQ multiplex PCR, and TCRdb kept only the in-frame ones, dropping some. The sample shows some 350,000 clones, 75% to 90% of them seen only once. The specimen comprised peripheral blood, sampled in a trial of Ad26.COV2.S vaccine versus placebo. The receptors shown here come from a person aged 18 to 65 who received the Ad26.COV2.S COVID-19 vaccine or a placebo. Both conserved end residues are trimmed from each CDR3. D genes are given only for firm matches.

d_call	v_call	j_call	cdr3_aa
NA	TRBV6-5	TRBJ1-1	ASSYGGSGEAF
NA	TRBV5-4	TRBJ2-3	ASSLGRGTDTQY
NA	TRBV6-2/TRBV6-3	TRBJ2-2	ASSFSPVREKFTGELF
NA	TRBV3-1/TRBV3-2	TRBJ2-1	ASSQEAGLGNEQF
NA	TRBV10-2	TRBJ1-2	ASREPTASYGYT
NA	TRBV6-5	TRBJ1-5	ASTPAYGNQPQH
NA	TRBV4-3	TRBJ2-2	ASSQEQGFTGELF
NA	TRBV30	TRBJ2-3	AWSVLSTQY
NA	TRBV28	TRBJ1-6	ASWQGSSYNSPLH
NA	TRBV3-1/TRBV3-2	TRBJ2-3	ASSLATDTQY
NA	TRBV12-3/TRBV12-4	TRBJ1-1	ASSLSFGSGAF
NA	TRBV4-1	TRBJ1-2	ASSPPGPYGYT
NA	TRBV27	TRBJ2-1	ASTNGGWDEQF
NA	TRBV6-6	TRBJ2-7	ASSYWDGSSYEQY
TRBD2	TRBV6-6	TRBJ2-3	ASTAPGGVDTQY
NA	TRBV5-1	TRBJ2-3	ASSSITDTQY
NA	TRBV28	TRBJ2-1	ASSALLGGPYNEQF
NA	TRBV12-3/TRBV12-4	TRBJ1-1	ASSSRHNTEAF